This T cell receptor (beta chain) was sequenced for a study of cytomegalovirus exposure and HLA in healthy donors. Study findings and constraints: Cytomegalovirus association was assigned to more than 150 TCR beta chains. Earlier analysis looked at TCR beta V segments, and most were productive about 90% or about 30% of the time.

Germline trimming cut 1 base from V and 3 bases from J; bases unmatched to any gene: 4. Germline loops: CDR1 GTSNPN, CDR2 SVGIG (reference sequence). CDR3 size: 15 residues. Both 60 Vbeta primers and 13 Jbeta primers went into the PCR. Using immunoSEQ multiplex PCR, the repertoire was profiled, and TCRdb retains in-frame clones only, with some absent. The repertoire holds 60,000 to 90,000 clones, with 80% to 90% as singletons. Comments on this clone: The antigen is not known.

The J gene is TRBJ2-7, the V gene TRBV30, with TRBD2 matching 12 bases. The clonotype originates from a man between 65 and 85 years old in good health and CMV-seropositive. The sequenced material came from PBMCs. The CDR3 is CAWSAGLAGHYEQYF. CDR3 sequence (DNA): TGTGCCTGGAGTGCCGGACTAGCGGGACACTACGAGCAGTACTTC.